These 2 T cell receptor beta chains came from one sample sequenced in a study of cytomegalovirus exposure and HLA in healthy donors. Use of 60 Vbeta and 13 Jbeta primers characterized the PCR. Assay: immunoSEQ multiplex PCR; the TCRdb copy retains only in-frame clones and omits some. This sample has a few hundred thousand clones; about 86% occur once, and the top ten carry around 8%. What was sequenced was PBMCs. Every receptor here comes from a woman aged 55-70 years in good health and CMV-seropositive.

The chain links TRBV5-4 to TRBJ2-7, with 7 bases lining up with TRBD1. V was clipped by 4 bases and J by 4 bases; unmatched bases: 14. Germline V CDR1 and CDR2: SGHNT, YYREEE (reference sequence). The CDR3 extends over 16 amino acids. The CDR3 DNA follows: TGTGCCAGCAGCAGAGCGACAGGGAGTGCGGTTTACGAGCAGTACTTC. Translation gives CASSRATGSAVYEQYF.

The chain carries TRBV2 and TRBJ1-4; D remains unclear. The CDR3 runs 12 residues. The germline CDR1 and CDR2 sequences are SNHLY and FYNNEI. V was clipped by 2 bases and J by 6 bases, with 4 bases between them. In nucleotides, the CDR3 is TGTGCCAGCAGTGAACCGGATGAAAAACTGTTTTTT. This codes for CASSEPDEKLFF.